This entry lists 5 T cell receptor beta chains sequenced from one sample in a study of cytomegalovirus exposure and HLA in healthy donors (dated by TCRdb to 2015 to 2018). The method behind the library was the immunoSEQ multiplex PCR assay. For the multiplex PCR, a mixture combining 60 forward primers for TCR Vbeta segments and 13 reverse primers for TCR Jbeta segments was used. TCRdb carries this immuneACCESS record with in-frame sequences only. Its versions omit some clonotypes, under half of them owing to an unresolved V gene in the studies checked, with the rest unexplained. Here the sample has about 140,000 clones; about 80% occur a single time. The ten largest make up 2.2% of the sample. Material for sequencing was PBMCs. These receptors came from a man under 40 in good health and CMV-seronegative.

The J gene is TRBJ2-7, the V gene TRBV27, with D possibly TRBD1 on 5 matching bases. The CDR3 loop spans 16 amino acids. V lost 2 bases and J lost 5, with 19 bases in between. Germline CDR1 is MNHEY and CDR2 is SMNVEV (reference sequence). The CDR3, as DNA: TGTGCCAGCAGTTTAAGGGGAACACCTACCTTCGACGAGCAGTACTTC. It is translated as CASSLRGTPTFDEQYF.

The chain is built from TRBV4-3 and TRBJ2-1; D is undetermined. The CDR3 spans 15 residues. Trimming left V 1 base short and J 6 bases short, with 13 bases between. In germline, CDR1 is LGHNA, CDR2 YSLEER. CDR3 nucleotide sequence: TGCGCCAGCAGCCAAGGCCTCGCATCGGGCAATGAGCAGTTCTTC. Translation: CASSQGLASGNEQFF.

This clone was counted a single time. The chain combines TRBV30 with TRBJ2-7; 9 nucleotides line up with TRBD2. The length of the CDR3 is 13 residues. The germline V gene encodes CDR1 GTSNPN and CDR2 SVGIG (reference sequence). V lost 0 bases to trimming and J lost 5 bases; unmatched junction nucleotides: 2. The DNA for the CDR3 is TGTGCCTGGAGTGTGCTAGCGGGGCACGAGCAGTACTTC. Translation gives CAWSVLAGHEQYF.

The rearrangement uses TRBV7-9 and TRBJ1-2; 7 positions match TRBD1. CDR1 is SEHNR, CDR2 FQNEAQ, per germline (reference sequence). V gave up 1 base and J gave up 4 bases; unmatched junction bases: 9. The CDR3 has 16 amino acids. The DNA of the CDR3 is TGTGCCAGCAGCTTAGGTGGGACAGCACAGGGCTATGGCTACACCTTC. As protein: CASSLGGTAQGYGYTF.

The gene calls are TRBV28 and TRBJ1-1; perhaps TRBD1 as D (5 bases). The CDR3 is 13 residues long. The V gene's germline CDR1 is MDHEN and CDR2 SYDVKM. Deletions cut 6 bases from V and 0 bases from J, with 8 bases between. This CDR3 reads CASRTELNTEAFF. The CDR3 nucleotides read TGTGCCAGCAGGACAGAACTGAACACTGAAGCTTTCTTT.